The T cell receptor (beta chain) under discussion was sequenced for a study of blood T cell repertoires in COVID-19. Turning to the study itself: Specimens from acute and convalescent COVID-19 originated in the United States, Italy and Spain. T cells, B-cell-depleted T cells, or PBMCs supplied cDNA or gDNA.

Across about two dozen US areas, participants ranged in age from about 18 to 89 years. Recovered Cohort 3 donors showed two negative PCRs, clearance, or symptom resolution. Assay: immunoSEQ multiplex PCR; the TCRdb copy retains only in-frame clones and omits some. This table holds around 160,000 clones, over 70% found once. CDR3 length: 15 residues. Trimming removed 7 bases from V and 0 bases from J; junction bases left unmatched: 6. Germline loops: CDR1 KGHDR, CDR2 SFDVKD. The V call is TRBV24-1, the J call TRBJ1-2; TRBD1 aligns across 8 bases. Material for sequencing was PBMCs or T cells enriched from blood (not recorded which). This clonotype originated in a man aged 45-60 years who had recovered from COVID-19. This CDR3 is CATSDRTGTNYGYTF. DNA for the CDR3: TGTGCCACCAGCGATCGGACAGGGACTAACTATGGCTACACCTTC.